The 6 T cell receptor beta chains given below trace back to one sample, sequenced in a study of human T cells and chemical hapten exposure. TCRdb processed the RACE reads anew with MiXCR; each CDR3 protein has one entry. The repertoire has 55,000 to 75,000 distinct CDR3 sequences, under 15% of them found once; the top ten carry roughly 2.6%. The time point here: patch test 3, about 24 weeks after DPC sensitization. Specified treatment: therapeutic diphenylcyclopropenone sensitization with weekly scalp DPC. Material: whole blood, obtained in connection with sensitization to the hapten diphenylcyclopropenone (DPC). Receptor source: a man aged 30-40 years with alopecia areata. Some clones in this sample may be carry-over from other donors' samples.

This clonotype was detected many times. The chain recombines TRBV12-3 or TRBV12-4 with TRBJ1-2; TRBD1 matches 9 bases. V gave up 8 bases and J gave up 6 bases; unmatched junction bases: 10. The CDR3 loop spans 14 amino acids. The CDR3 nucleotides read TGTGCCAGCCATTTCGGACAGGGGATCGATGGCTACACCTTC. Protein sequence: CASHFGQGIDGYTF.

For the CDR3, the DNA is TGTGCCACTAGCGGGGCCCAAATAAGCACAGATACGCAGTATTTT. As protein: CATSGAQISTDTQYF. The chain recombines TRBV7-9 with TRBJ2-3; TRBD2 matches 9 bases. The CDR3 is made up of 15 amino acids. The germline V gene encodes CDR1 SEHNR and CDR2 FQNEAQ (reference sequence). With V trimmed by 10 bases and J by 0 bases, 8 bases remained unmatched.

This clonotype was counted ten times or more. CDR3 DNA: TGTGCCACCAGTGATTTGAGGCATAGCACAGATACGCAGTATTTT. Translated, it gives CATSDLRHSTDTQYF. This rearrangement joins TRBV24-1 to TRBJ2-3; D remains unclear. Germline CDR1 reads KGHDR; CDR2 reads SFDVKD. There are 15 residues in the CDR3. V was trimmed by 0 bases and J by 0 bases, leaving 6 bases between them.

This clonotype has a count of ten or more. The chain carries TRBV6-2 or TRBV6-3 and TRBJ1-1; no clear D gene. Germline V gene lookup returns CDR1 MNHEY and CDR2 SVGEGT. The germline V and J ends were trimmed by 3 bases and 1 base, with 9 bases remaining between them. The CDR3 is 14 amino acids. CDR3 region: CASSYVHRNTEAFF. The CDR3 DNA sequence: TGTGCCAGCAGTTATGTTCACCGGAACACTGAAGCTTTCTTT.

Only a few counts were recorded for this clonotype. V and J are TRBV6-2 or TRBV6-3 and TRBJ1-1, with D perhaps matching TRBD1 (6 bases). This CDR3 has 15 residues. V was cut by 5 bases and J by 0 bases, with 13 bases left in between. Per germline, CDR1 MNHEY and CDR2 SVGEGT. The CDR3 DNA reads TGTGCCAGCAGTCCCCGGACAGCCATGAACACTGAAGCTTTCTTT. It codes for CASSPRTAMNTEAFF.

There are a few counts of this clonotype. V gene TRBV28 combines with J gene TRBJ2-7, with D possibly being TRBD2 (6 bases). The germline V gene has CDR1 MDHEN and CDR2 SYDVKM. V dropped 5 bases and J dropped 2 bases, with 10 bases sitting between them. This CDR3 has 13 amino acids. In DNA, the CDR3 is TGTGCCAGCAGTGGCGGGGCTGCCTACGAGCAGTACTTC. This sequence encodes CASSGGAAYEQYF. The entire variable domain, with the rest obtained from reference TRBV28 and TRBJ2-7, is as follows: DVKVTQSSRYLVKRTGEKVFLECVQDMDHENMFWYRQDPGLGLRLIYFSYDVKMKEKGDIPEGYSVSREKKERFSLILESASTNQTSMYLCASSGGAAYEQYFGPGTRLTVT.